Shown below are 14 T cell receptor beta chains from a single sample sequenced in a study of PD-L1 blockade in urothelial cancer. The protocol was immunoSEQ multiplex PCR, while the TCRdb copy is restricted to in-frame clones and leaves out a portion. The sample records under 55,000 clones, almost 85% being singletons. The time point is: peripheral blood 6 weeks after treatment start. Sequencing used PBMCs, obtained around atezolizumab (anti-PD-L1) treatment. These TCRs come from a man between 60 and 75 years old with urothelial cancer.

This clone was observed a single time. The chain links TRBV7-2 to TRBJ2-5, with TRBD2 identical over 10 bases. The J segment lost 6 bases and the V segment lost 0 bases, leaving 7 bases of the junction unmatched. CDR1 SGHTA and CDR2 FQGNSA come from the germline V gene. This CDR3 is 16 amino acids long. The CDR3 DNA reads TGTGCCAGCAGCTTAGCGCTGGCTAGCGGGGGTCAGACCCAGTACTTC. As protein: CASSLALASGGQTQYF.

The chain is built from TRBV29-1 and TRBJ2-2, with D possibly matching TRBD1 (6 bases). CDR1 and CDR2 (germline): SQVTM, ANQGSEA. The germline V and J ends were trimmed by 7 bases and 2 bases, with 17 bases remaining between them. The CDR3 is 15 amino acids. CDR3 amino acids: CSATTGLGNTGELFF. The CDR3 DNA reads TGCAGCGCCACGACAGGTTTGGGTAACACCGGGGAGCTGTTTTTT.

The chain is built from TRBV6-1 and TRBJ1-2; D perhaps matches TRBD1 (6 bases). Trimming removed 3 bases at V and 7 bases at J, with 15 bases between. The V gene's germline CDR1 is MNHNS and CDR2 SASEGT. CDR3 size: 14 residues. The CDR3 region has the DNA TGTGCCAGCAGTGATCTGGGGGCGGTCTTTGGCTACACCTTC. Its translation: CASSDLGAVFGYTF.

The genes are TRBV6-6 and TRBJ1-3; the match to TRBD1 covers 7 bases. V lost 6 bases, J lost 6 bases, and 11 bases stayed unmatched. In germline, CDR1 is MNHNY, CDR2 SVGAGI (reference sequence). The CDR3 is made up of 15 amino acids. The CDR3 DNA sequence: TGTGCCAGCAGCATCGGCGGGACAGTCAAAAACACCATATATTTT. It is translated as CASSIGGTVKNTIYF.

V is TRBV19 and J is TRBJ2-7; possible D gene TRBD2, 5 bases. Per germline, CDR1 LNHDA and CDR2 SQIVND (reference sequence). V shed 1 base and J shed 0 bases, with 19 bases lying between them. This CDR3 contains 18 residues. This chain's CDR3 is CASSIGASRPTSSYEQYF. In DNA form, the CDR3 reads TGTGCCAGTAGTATAGGGGCGTCCAGGCCTACTAGCTCCTACGAGCAGTACTTC.

This clone showed up just a few times. The chain combines TRBV19 with TRBJ2-2, with D maybe TRBD1 (5 bases). Germline V CDR1 and CDR2: LNHDA, SQIVND (reference sequence). The CDR3 covers 14 residues. V lost 4 bases, J lost 0 bases, and 6 bases lay in between. Written as DNA, the CDR3 is TGTGCCAGTAGTACAGGGACGAACACCGGGGAGCTGTTTTTT. Residues: CASSTGTNTGELFF.

The rearrangement joins TRBV5-1 to TRBJ2-3; 7 bases line up with TRBD2. With V trimmed by 7 bases and J by 1 base, 6 bases remained unmatched. The CDR3 length is 14 residues. CDR1 SGHRS and CDR2 YFSETQ come from the germline V gene. The CDR3 sequence is CASSAGDGTDTQYF. In nucleotides, the CDR3 is TGCGCCAGCTCCGCGGGGGATGGCACAGATACGCAGTATTTT.

This clone was observed a handful of times. The chain is built from TRBV10-3 and TRBJ1-1; TRBD1 is a possible D gene (6 bases). The germline CDR1 and CDR2 sequences are ENHRY and SYGVKD. CDR3 size: 14 residues. Trimming removed 1 base from V and 5 bases from J, with 11 bases in between. The DNA of the CDR3 is TGTGCCATCAGTGAGTATTCAGGGGAGACTGAAGCTTTCTTT. This gives the protein CAISEYSGETEAFF.

In this sample, this clone turned up once. The chain uses TRBV10-1 and TRBJ2-2; TRBD2 matches 8 bases. The V gene end was trimmed by 6 bases and the J gene end by 7 bases; junction bases not matched to a gene: 1. Germline CDR1 and CDR2: WNHNN and SYGVQD (reference sequence). The CDR3 has 12 residues. CDR3: CASRGLDGELFF. CDR3 coding DNA: TGCGCCAGCAGGGGACTAGACGGGGAGCTGTTTTTT.

V gene TRBV27 combines with J gene TRBJ2-1, with TRBD2 matching over 12 bases. The germline V gene has CDR1 MNHEY and CDR2 SMNVEV (reference sequence). V shed 5 bases and J 9 bases; nucleotides not matched to a gene: 14. CDR3 length: 17 amino acids. For the CDR3, the DNA is TGTGCCAGCAGTCCTCTAGCGGGAGGGCCGGTAGACGGTGAGCAGTTCTTC. This encodes CASSPLAGGPVDGEQFF.

The rearrangement joins TRBV5-1 to TRBJ1-1; the D gene is possibly TRBD1 (5 bases). The CDR3 totals 13 residues. Deletions cut 0 bases from V and 4 bases from J, with 7 bases between. The germline CDR1 and CDR2 sequences are SGHRS and YFSETQ. The CDR3 reads CASSLEGITEAFF. The CDR3, as DNA: TGCGCCAGCAGCTTGGAGGGGATCACTGAAGCTTTCTTT.

V usage is TRBV5-4 and J usage is TRBJ2-3; TRBD1 agrees at 8 bases. Germline CDR1 is SGHNT and CDR2 is YYREEE (reference sequence). The V gene end was trimmed by 1 base and the J gene end by 8 bases; junction bases not matched to a gene: 9. The CDR3 is made up of 15 amino acids. In DNA form, the CDR3 reads TGTGCCAGCAGCTTGTGGTCAGGGGGCGGTGGTACGCAGTATTTT. Its translation: CASSLWSGGGGTQYF.

There are a few counts of this clone. The chain is built from TRBV18 and TRBJ2-3; possible D gene TRBD2, 5 bases. The CDR3 is 14 amino acids. The germline V gene encodes CDR1 KGHSH and CDR2 LQKENI. Trimming removed 0 bases from V and 3 bases from J, with 7 bases in between. CDR3 DNA sequence: TGTGCCAGCTCACCACCGACGGGAACAGATACGCAGTATTTT. Its protein product is CASSPPTGTDTQYF. Full variable domain (missing parts from reference TRBV18 and TRBJ2-3): NAGVMQNPRHLVRRRGQEARLRCSPMKGHSHVYWYRQLPEEGLKFMVYLQKENIIDESGMPKERFSAEFPKEGPSILRIQQVVRGDSAAYFCASSPPTGTDTQYFGPGTRLTVL.

The chain employs TRBV2 and TRBJ2-7; 13 bases are shared with TRBD2. Germline CDR1 reads SNHLY; CDR2 reads FYNNEI. J was trimmed by 7 bases and V by 9 bases; bases with no gene match: 9. There are 14 residues in the CDR3. This chain's CDR3 is CASRGTSGKGEQYF. CDR3 DNA sequence: TGTGCCAGTAGAGGGACTAGCGGGAAGGGAGAGCAGTACTTC.